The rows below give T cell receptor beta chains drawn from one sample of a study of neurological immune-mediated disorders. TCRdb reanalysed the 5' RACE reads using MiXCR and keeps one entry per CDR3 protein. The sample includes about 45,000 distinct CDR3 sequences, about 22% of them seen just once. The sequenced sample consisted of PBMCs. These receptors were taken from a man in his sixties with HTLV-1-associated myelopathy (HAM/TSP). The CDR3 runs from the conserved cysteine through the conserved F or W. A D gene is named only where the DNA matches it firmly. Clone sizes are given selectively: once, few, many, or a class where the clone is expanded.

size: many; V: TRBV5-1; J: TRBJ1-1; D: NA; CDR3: CASSLTQGNTEAFF; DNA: TGCGCCAGCAGCTTGACCCAGGGGAACACTGAAGCTTTCTTT
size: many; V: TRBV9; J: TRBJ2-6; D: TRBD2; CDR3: CASSVGLAGSNVLTF; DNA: TGTGCCAGCAGCGTAGGACTAGCGGGGTCCAACGTCCTGACTTTC
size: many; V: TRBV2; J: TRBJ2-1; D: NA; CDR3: CASRELNEQFF; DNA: TGTGCCAGCAGGGAGCTAAATGAGCAGTTCTTC
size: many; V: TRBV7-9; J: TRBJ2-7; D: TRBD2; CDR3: CASSPGLAGRSYEQYF; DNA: TGTGCCAGCAGCCCTGGACTAGCGGGTCGTTCCTACGAGCAGTACTTC
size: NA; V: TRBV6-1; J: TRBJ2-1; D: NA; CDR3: CASKENTNEQFF; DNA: TGTGCCAGCAAAGAGAACACGAATGAGCAGTTCTTC
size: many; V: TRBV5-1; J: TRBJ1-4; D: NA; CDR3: CASSIVSSVEKLFF; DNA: TGCGCCAGCAGCATTGTTTCCTCGGTTGAAAAACTGTTTTTT
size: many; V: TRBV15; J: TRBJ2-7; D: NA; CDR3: CATSQPDGTLTGYEQYF; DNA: TGTGCCACCAGCCAACCGGACGGGACACTCACAGGTTACGAGCAGTACTTC
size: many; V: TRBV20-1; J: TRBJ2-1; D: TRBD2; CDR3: CSATTSGSAWEQFF; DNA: TGCAGTGCTACTACTAGCGGGAGTGCGTGGGAGCAGTTCTTC
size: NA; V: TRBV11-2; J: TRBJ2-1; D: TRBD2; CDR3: CSSSAYPTSGIDHNEQFF; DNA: TGTTCCAGCAGCGCTTACCCGACTAGCGGGATTGATCACAATGAGCAGTTCTTC
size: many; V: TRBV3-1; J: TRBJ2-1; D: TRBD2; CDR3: CASSQDFTSGYNEQFF; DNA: TGTGCCAGCAGCCAAGATTTCACTAGCGGCTACAATGAGCAGTTCTTC
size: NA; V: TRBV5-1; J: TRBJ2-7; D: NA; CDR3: CASSFYICSARDGIAGTIYEQYF; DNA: NA
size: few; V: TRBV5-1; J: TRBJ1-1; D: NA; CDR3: CASSLQEENTEAFF; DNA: TGCGCCAGCAGCTTACAGGAGGAGAACACTGAAGCTTTCTTT
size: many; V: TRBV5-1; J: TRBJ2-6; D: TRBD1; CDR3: CASSLQGVDSGANVLTF; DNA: TGCGCCAGCAGCCTACAGGGGGTCGACTCTGGGGCCAACGTCCTGACTTTC
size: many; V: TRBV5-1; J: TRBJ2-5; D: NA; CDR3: CATREGGHVPQYF; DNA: TGCGCCACCCGCGAGGGGGGCCACGTCCCCCAGTACTTC
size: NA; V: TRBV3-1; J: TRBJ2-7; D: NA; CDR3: CASSQGELSDLYEQYF; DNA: TGTGCCAGCAGCCAAGGCGAGCTGTCAGACCTGTACGAGCAGTACTTC
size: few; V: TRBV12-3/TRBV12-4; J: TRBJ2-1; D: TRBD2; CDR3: CASSPANGTSRRSYNEQFF; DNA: TGTGCCAGCAGTCCGGCGAACGGGACTAGCCGTCGCTCCTACAATGAGCAGTTCTTC
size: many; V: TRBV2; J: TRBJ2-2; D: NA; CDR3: CASSSGPSLGELFF; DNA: TGTGCCAGCAGTTCCGGGCCCTCCTTGGGGGAGCTGTTTTTT
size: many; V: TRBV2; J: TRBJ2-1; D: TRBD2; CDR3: CASSVTSGIDEQFF; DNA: TGTGCCAGCAGTGTGACTAGCGGGATCGATGAGCAGTTCTTC
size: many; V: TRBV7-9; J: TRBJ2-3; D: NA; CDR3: CASSRRRIAVSTDTQYF; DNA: TGTGCCAGCAGCCGCAGGCGGATAGCGGTTAGCACAGATACGCAGTATTTT
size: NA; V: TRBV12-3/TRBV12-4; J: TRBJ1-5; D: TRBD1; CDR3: CASSRQGFGQPQHF; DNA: TGTGCCAGCAGTAGACAGGGTTTCGGTCAGCCCCAGCATTTT
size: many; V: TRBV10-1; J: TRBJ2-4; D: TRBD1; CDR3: CASSRDRENIQYF; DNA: TGCGCCAGCAGCCGGGACAGGGAGAACATTCAGTACTTC
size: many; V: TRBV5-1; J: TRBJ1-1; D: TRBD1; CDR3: CASSLGGQAEAFF; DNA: TGCGCCAGCAGCTTGGGCGGACAGGCTGAAGCTTTCTTT
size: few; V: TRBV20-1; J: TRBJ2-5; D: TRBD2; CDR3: CSAALAGVEGTQYF; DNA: TGCAGTGCTGCTCTAGCGGGGGTGGAGGGGACCCAGTACTTC
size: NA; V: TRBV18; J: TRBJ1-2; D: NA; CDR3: CASSPTDSGLGYTF; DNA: TGTGCCAGCTCACCAACCGACAGCGGCTTAGGCTACACCTTC
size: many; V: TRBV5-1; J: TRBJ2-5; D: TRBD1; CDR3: CASSPGQGLQETQYF; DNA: TGCGCCAGCAGCCCGGGACAGGGGCTCCAAGAGACCCAGTACTTC
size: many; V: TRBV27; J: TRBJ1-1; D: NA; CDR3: CASSLSGRATEAFF; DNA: TGTGCCAGCAGTTTATCCGGGCGGGCAACTGAAGCTTTCTTT
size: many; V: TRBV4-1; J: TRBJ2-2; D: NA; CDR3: CASSQGRAPGELFF; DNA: TGCGCCAGCAGCCAAGGTCGGGCTCCCGGGGAGCTGTTTTTT
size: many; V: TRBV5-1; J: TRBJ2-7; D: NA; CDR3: CASSSDGYEQYF; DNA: TGCGCCAGCAGCTCCGATGGCTACGAGCAGTACTTC
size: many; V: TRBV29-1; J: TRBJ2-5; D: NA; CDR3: CSVDQTRGRRETQYF; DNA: TGCAGCGTTGATCAAACTCGGGGGAGGAGGGAGACCCAGTACTTC
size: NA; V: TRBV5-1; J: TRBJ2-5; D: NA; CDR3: CASSGGGAQVPQETQYF; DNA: TGCGCCAGCAGCGGAGGGGGTGCCCAAGTCCCCCAGGAGACCCAGTACTTC
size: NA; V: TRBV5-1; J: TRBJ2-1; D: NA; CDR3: CASSFGPGSSYNEQFF; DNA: TGCGCCAGCAGCTTTGGTCCAGGGAGCTCCTACAATGAGCAGTTCTTC
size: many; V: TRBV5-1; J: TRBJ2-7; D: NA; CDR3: CASSKTHTSYEQYF; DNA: TGCGCCAGCAGTAAGACACATACCTCCTACGAGCAGTACTTC
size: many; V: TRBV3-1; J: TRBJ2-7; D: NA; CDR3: CATRLGGEQYF; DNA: TGTGCCACCCGCTTAGGTGGAGAGCAGTACTTC
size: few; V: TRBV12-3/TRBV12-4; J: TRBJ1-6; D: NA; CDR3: CASSGLNSPLHF; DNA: TGTGCCAGCTCCGGGTTGAATTCACCCCTCCACTTT
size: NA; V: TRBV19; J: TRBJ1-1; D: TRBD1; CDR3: CATSLVTGYTEAFF; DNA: TGTGCCACCTCCTTAGTGACAGGGTACACTGAAGCTTTCTTT
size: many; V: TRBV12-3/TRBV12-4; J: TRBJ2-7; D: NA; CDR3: CASSFNFGGEQYF; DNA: TGTGCCAGCAGCTTCAACTTCGGCGGCGAGCAGTACTTC
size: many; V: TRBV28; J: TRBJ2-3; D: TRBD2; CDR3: CASSSGGLAGDTDTQYF; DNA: TGTGCCAGCAGTTCAGGGGGACTAGCGGGGGACACAGATACGCAGTATTTT
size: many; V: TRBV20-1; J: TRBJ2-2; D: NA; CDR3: CSAPGAPDGELFF; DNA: TGCAGTGCCCCTGGGGCCCCCGACGGGGAGCTGTTTTTT
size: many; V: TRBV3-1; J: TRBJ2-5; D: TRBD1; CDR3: CASSYDRVQETQYF; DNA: TGTGCCAGCAGCTACGACAGGGTCCAAGAGACCCAGTACTTC
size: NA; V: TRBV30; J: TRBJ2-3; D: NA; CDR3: CAWSLGGHTDTQYF; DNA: TGTGCCTGGAGTTTAGGCGGACACACAGATACGCAGTATTTT
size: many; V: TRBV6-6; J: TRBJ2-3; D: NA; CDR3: CASSYLGDTQYF; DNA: TGTGCCAGCAGTTACCTTGGAGATACGCAGTATTTT
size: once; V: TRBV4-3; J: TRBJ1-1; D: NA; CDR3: CASSQDRRNTEAFF; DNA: TGCGCCAGCAGCCAAGATAGGAGAAACACTGAAGCTTTCTTT
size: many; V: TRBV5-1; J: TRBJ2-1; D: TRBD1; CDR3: CASSLHAGGNEQFF; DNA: TGCGCCAGCAGCTTGCACGCAGGGGGCAATGAGCAGTTCTTC
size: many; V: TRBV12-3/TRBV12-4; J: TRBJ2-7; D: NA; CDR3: CASSADGLYEQYF; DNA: TGTGCCAGCAGCGCGGACGGACTCTACGAGCAGTACTTC
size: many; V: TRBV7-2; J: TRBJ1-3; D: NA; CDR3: CASSLAGVFSGNTIYF; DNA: TGTGCCAGCAGCTTAGCGGGGGTGTTCTCTGGAAACACCATATATTTT
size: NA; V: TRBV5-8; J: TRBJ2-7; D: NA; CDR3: CASSWSGYEQYF; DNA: TGTGCCAGCAGCTGGTCGGGGTACGAGCAGTACTTC
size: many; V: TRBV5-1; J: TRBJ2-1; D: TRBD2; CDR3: CASSLRAGVSYNEQFF; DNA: TGCGCCAGCAGCTTACGGGCGGGGGTCTCCTACAATGAGCAGTTCTTC